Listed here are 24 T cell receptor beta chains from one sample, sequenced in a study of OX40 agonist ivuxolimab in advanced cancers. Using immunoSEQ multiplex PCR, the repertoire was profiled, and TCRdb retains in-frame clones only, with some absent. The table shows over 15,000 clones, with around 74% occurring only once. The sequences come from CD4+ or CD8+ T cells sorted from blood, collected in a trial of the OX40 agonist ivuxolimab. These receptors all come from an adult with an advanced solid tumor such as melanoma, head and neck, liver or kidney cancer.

The CDR3 loop is CSVRGQGHYEQYF. The DNA for the CDR3 is TGCAGCGTCAGGGGACAGGGACACTACGAGCAGTACTTC. The V call is TRBV29-1, the J call TRBJ2-7; 9 bases are a match to TRBD1. Germline V gene data show CDR1 as SQVTM and CDR2 as ANQGSEA. Unmatched junction bases numbered 6, after V lost 6 bases and J lost 3 bases. The CDR3 consists of 13 residues.

CDR3 nucleotide sequence: TGTGCCAGCATCCATCCCCCCGTCTTAGGTGACCATCTCGGCCTACAAGAGACCCAGTACTTC. This sequence encodes CASIHPPVLGDHLGLQETQYF. This chain uses TRBV7-3 with TRBJ2-5; no clear D gene. Germline V gene sequence: CDR1 SGHTA, CDR2 FQGTGA. CDR3 size: 21 residues. V was pared by 7 bases and J by 2 bases, with 35 bases between.

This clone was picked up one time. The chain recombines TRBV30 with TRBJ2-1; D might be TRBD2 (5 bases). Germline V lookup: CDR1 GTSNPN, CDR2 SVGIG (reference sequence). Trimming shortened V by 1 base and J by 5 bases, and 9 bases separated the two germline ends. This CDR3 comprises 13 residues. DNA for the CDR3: TGTGCCTGGAGTGGGGGAGCCCACAATGAGCAGTTCTTC. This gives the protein CAWSGGAHNEQFF.

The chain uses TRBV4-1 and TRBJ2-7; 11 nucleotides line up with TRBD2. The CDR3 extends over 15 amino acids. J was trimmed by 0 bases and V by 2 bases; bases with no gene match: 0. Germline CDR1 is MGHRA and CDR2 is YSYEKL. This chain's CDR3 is CASSQTSGSSYEQYF. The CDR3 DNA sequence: TGCGCCAGCAGCCAAACTAGCGGGAGCTCCTACGAGCAGTACTTC.

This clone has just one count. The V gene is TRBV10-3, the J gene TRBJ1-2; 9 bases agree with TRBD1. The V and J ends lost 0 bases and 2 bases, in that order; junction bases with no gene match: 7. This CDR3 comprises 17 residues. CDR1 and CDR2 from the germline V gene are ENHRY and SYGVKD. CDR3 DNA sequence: TGTGCCATCAGTGAGTCGGTTGGACAGGGGCAGAACTATGGCTACACCTTC. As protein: CAISESVGQGQNYGYTF.

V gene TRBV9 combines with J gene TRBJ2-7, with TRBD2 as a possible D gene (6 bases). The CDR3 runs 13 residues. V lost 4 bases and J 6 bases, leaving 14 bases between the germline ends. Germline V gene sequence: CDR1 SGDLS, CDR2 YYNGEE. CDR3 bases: TGTGCCAGCAGCACCAGGGAGGCGGGCGAGCAGTACTTC. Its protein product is CASSTREAGEQYF. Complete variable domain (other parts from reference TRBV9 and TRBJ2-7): DSGVTQTPKHLITATGQRVTLRCSPRSGDLSVYWYQQSLDQGLQFLIQYYNGEERAKGNILERFSAQQFPDLHSELNLSSLELGDSALYFCASSTREAGEQYFGPGTRLTVT.

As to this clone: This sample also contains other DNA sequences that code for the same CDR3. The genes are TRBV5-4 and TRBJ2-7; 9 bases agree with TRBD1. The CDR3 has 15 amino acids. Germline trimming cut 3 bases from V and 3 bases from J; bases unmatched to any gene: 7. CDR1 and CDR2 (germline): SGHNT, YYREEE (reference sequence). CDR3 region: CASSSPGQGLYEQYF. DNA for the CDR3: TGTGCCAGCAGCTCTCCGGGACAGGGCCTCTACGAGCAGTACTTC.

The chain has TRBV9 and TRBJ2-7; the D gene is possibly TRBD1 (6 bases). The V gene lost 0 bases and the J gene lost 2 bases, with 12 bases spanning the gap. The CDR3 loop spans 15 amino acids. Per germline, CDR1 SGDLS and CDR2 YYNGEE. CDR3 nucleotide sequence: TGTGCCAGCAGCGTAGACCCGGACAGTCCCTACGAGCAGTACTTC. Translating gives CASSVDPDSPYEQYF.

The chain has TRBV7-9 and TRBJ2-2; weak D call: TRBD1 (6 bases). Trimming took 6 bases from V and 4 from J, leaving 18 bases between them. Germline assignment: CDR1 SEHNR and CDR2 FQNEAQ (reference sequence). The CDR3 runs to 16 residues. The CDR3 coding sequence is TGTGCCAGCAGTCCAGCGCCAGGGGCGGGCACCGGGGAGCTGTTTTTT. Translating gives CASSPAPGAGTGELFF.

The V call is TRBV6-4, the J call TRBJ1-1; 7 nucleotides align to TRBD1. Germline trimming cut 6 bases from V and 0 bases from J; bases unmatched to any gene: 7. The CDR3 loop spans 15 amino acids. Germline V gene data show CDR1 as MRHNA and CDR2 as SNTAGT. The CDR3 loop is CASSQAGGMNTEAFF. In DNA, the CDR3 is TGTGCCAGCAGCCAAGCAGGGGGGATGAACACTGAAGCTTTCTTT.

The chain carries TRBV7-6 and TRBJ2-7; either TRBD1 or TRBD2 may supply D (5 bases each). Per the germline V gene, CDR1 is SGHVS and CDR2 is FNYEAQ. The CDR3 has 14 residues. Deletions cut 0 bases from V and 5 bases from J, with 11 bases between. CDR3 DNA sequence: TGTGCCAGCAGCTTAGCAGGGACCCTGGACGAGCAGTACTTC. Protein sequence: CASSLAGTLDEQYF.

Here the CDR3 DNA reads TGTGCCAGCAGCTTAGCTAGAGGGGGCCCGACAGATACGCAGTATTTT. Protein: CASSLARGGPTDTQYF. The chain joins TRBV7-9 to TRBJ2-3, with 7 bases aligning to TRBD1. The length of the CDR3 is 16 residues. V gave up 0 bases and J gave up 3 bases; unmatched junction bases: 6. Germline assignment: CDR1 SEHNR and CDR2 FQNEAQ (reference sequence).

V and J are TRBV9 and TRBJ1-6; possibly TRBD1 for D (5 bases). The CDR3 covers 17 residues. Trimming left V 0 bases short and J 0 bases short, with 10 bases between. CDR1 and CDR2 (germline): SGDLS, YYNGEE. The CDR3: CASSVGDGSSYNSPLHF. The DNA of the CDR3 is TGTGCCAGCAGCGTAGGGGACGGTAGCTCCTATAATTCACCCCTCCACTTT.

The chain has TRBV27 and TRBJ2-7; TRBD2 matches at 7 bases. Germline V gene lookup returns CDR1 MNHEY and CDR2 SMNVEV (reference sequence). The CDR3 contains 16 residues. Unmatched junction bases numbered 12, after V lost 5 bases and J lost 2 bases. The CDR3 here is CASSPSSGNAAYEQYF. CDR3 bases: TGTGCCAGCAGTCCCTCAAGCGGGAACGCAGCCTACGAGCAGTACTTC.

This CDR3 reads CASSSPAALDTQYF. In nucleotides, the CDR3 is TGTGCCAGCAGTTCCCCGGCAGCCCTGGATACGCAGTATTTT. The gene calls are TRBV27 and TRBJ2-3; unclear D gene. The V gene lost 4 bases and the J gene lost 6 bases, with 14 bases spanning the gap. From germline, CDR1 is MNHEY and CDR2 SMNVEV (reference sequence). The CDR3 length is 14 residues.

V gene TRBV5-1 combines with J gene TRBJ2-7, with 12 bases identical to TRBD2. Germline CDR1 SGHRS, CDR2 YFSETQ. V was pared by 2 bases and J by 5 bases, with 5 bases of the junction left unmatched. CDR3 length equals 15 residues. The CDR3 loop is CASSLTSGRSNEQYF. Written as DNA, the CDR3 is TGCGCCAGCAGCTTAACTAGCGGGAGGAGCAACGAGCAGTACTTC. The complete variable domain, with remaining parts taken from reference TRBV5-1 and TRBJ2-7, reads KAGVTQTPRYLIKTRGQQVTLSCSPISGHRSVSWYQQTPGQGLQFLFEYFSETQRNKGNFPGRFSGRQFSNSRSEMNVSTLELGDSALYLCASSLTSGRSNEQYFGPGTRLTVT.

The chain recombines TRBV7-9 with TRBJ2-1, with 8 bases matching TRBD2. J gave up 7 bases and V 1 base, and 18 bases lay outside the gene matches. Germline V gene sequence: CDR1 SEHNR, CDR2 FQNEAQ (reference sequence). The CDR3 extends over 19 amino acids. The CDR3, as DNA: TGTGCCAGCAGCTTAGTCGGGAGGGTGACACAACGGCAAAGAAATGAGCAGTTCTTC. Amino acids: CASSLVGRVTQRQRNEQFF.

CDR3 sequence reads: CASSLFQGAHGGYTF. CDR3 DNA sequence: TGTGCCAGCAGTTTATTTCAGGGGGCGCATGGTGGCTACACCTTC. This chain links TRBV27 with TRBJ1-2; TRBD1 agrees at 8 bases. The CDR3 length is 15 residues. CDR1 is MNHEY and CDR2 is SMNVEV in the germline V gene (reference sequence). The V and J ends lost 1 base and 7 bases, in that order; junction bases with no gene match: 8.

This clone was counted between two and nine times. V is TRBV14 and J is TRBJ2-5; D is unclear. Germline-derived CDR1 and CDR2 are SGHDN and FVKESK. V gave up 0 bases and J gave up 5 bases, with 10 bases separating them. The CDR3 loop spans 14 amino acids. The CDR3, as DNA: TGTGCCAGCAGCCAAGATTTCGGTCGGGAGACCCAGTACTTC. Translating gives CASSQDFGRETQYF.

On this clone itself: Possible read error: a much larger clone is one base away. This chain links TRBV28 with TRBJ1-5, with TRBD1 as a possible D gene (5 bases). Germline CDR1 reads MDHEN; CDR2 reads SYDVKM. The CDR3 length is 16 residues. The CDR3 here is CASSLTGRESNQPRHF. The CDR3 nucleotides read TGTGCCAGCAGTTTAACGGGCAGGGAGAGCAATCAGCCCCGGCATTTT.

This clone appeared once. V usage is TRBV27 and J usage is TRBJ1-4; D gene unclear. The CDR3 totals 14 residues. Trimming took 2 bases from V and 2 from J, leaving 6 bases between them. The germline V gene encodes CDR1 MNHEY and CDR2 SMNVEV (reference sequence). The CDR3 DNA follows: TGTGCCAGCAGTTTAGGGCTTACTAATGAAAAACTGTTTTTT. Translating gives CASSLGLTNEKLFF.

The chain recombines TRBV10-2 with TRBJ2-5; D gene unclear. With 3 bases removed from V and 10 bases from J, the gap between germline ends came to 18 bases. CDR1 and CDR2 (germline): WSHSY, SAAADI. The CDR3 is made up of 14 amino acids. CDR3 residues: CASSELKGLSYQYF. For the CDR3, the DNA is TGCGCCAGCAGTGAACTGAAGGGTTTGAGTTACCAGTACTTC.

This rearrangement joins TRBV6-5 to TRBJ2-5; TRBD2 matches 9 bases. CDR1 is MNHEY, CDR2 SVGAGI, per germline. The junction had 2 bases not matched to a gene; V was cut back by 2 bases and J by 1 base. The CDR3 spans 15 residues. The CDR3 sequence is CASSYVAGAQETQYF. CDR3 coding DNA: TGTGCCAGCAGTTACGTAGCGGGGGCCCAAGAGACCCAGTACTTC.

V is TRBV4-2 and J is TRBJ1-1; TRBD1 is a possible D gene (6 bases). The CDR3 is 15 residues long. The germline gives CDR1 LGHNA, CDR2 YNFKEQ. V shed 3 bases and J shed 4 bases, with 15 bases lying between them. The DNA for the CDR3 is TGTGCCAGCAGCCACGCTAAGACAGGCGGCACTGAAGCTTTCTTT. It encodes CASSHAKTGGTEAFF.